This T cell receptor (beta chain) was found in a study of chemoradiotherapy in HPV16-positive cancers. Generated by immunoSEQ multiplex PCR, the TCRdb table keeps only in-frame clones and is missing some. The table includes some 32,000 clones, roughly 87% detected once. Between the trimmed V and J ends, which lost 0 bases and 4 bases, there was a span of 7 bases. The CDR3 is 14 amino acids. CDR1 and CDR2 (germline): SGHRS, YFSETQ. This sequence originates from a human donor with HPV-associated anogenital cancer. The sequencing here drew on blood, taken from a patient who underwent chemoradiotherapy. J is TRBJ1-4 and V is TRBV5-1, with a weak D call TRBD1 (5 bases). CDR3 bases: TGCGCCAGCAGCTTGGGAGGGGATAATGAAAAACTGTTTTTT. This codes for CASSLGGDNEKLFF.